The clone carrying this TCR beta chain was counted a single time. Its antigen is unknown. Amplification used 60 Vbeta primers and 13 Jbeta primers. The table came from immunoSEQ multiplex PCR; TCRdb's copy has only in-frame clones and leaves some out. The sample includes some 130,000 clones, just under 80% seen only once; the top ten take about 4.3%. The length of the CDR3 is 17 residues. Germline lookup yields CDR1 MDHEN and CDR2 SYDVKM. Trimming cost V 6 bases and J 7 bases; bases outside gene matches: 15. The entry originates in a study of cytomegalovirus exposure and HLA in healthy donors. Study-wide findings and caveats: The authors judged a highly shared variant cluster likely a sequencing artifact.

Sequencing used PBMCs. The clonotype originates from a man aged 30 to 39 in good health. This rearrangement joins TRBV28 to TRBJ2-1, with 10 bases matching TRBD1. DNA for the CDR3: TGTGCCAGCAGACGACCTCCCGGGACAGGGGATCGGAATGAGCAGTTCTTC. The encoded protein is CASRRPPGTGDRNEQFF.